A selection of T cell receptor beta chains follows, all from one sample in a study of blood T cell repertoires in COVID-19. TCRdb keeps only in-frame clones here, not all; method: immunoSEQ multiplex PCR. The sample shows around 21,000 clones, around 79% of them seen only once. Sequencing was carried out using peripheral blood. These receptors were taken from a man aged 80 or over with acute or convalescent COVID-19. CDR3s include the opening cysteine and the closing phenylalanine or tryptophan. Expanded clones get a size class; other rows say once, few or many, or leave the size out.

.	TRBV4-3	TRBJ2-1	CASSQESGLAQFF
once	TRBV7-9	TRBJ2-1	CASSLGTSGTGYNEQFF
once	TRBV5-4	TRBJ2-1	CASSKSVGANNEQFF
.	TRBV6-6	TRBJ2-3	CASSLTGTSDSTDTQYF
few	TRBV28	TRBJ1-1	CASSIPGGYTEAFF
.	TRBV15	TRBJ2-6	CATSREGGAGANVLTF
.	TRBV7-8	TRBJ2-5	CASSQTQGRGGETQYF
.	TRBV5-1	TRBJ2-3	CASSPNSGRAADTQYF
.	TRBV2	TRBJ2-5	CATAAAGPTFGETQYF
once	TRBV7-9	TRBJ2-7	CASRLGAGGHEQYF
.	TRBV9	TRBJ2-3	CASSLTGGIFADTQYF
.	TRBV30	TRBJ2-7	CAWNAGTGTYEQYF
.	TRBV12-1	TRBJ2-1	CASSHTRGGARYHNEQFF
few	TRBV10-3	TRBJ2-1	CASMAALAGGGTYNEQFF
.	TRBV29-1	TRBJ1-1	CSVEDRGRDTEAFF
.	TRBV11-3	TRBJ2-3	CASSLGGSTDTQYF
.	TRBV18	TRBJ1-1	CASSSTGEEAFF
.	TRBV5-6	TRBJ2-5	CASSFGDREYF
.	TRBV7-9	TRBJ2-1	CASSLATTSSNEQFF
.	TRBV6-5	TRBJ1-2	CASSYSDSGYTF
.	TRBV29-1	TRBJ2-7	CSVFCRGVRSYEQYF
.	TRBV5-1	TRBJ2-4	CASSLSRGAKNIQYF
.	TRBV2	TRBJ2-7	CASSESGQTYEQYF
.	TRBV6-4	TRBJ2-1	CASSAIAGPDEQFF
few	TRBV30	TRBJ2-1	CAWRASGSRSVGNEQFF
.	TRBV6-5	TRBJ2-7	CASSYLRGGYEQYF
.	TRBV5-5	TRBJ1-6	CASSFRGNGSPLHF
once	TRBV6-5	TRBJ1-3	CASSYGPGPGGNTIYF
few	TRBV14	TRBJ2-7	CASSQDAATPHEQYF
.	TRBV5-1	TRBJ2-2	CASSFPRGNTGELFF
.	TRBV7-8	TRBJ1-1	CASSSDRATEAFF
.	TRBV7-2	TRBJ2-1	CASSLVGGDYEQFF
.	TRBV4-2	TRBJ2-1	CASSPGLAGGDNEQFF
.	TRBV19	TRBJ2-3	CASSTRTSGRVQTSTDTQYF
.	TRBV18	TRBJ2-3	CASSLLTGSTDTQYF
.	TRBV18	TRBJ2-7	CASSPPSGEQYF
.	TRBV14	TRBJ1-3	CASSQGGFGNTIYF
.	TRBV30	TRBJ2-7	CAWSAPGTAPTAQYF
.	TRBV12-3/TRBV12-4	TRBJ2-7	CASSFSVTYEQYF
.	TRBV7-8	TRBJ1-1	CASSHGQLNTEAFF
.	TRBV15	TRBJ2-5	CATSRVRAGGLQLGETQYF
few	TRBV27	TRBJ1-2	CASSPYPTTGGGTNYGYTF
.	TRBV15	TRBJ1-2	CATTSRQLANYGYTF
.	TRBV7-9	TRBJ2-1	CASSFGGTNSYNEQFF
once	TRBV6-5	TRBJ2-1	CASSQQGDYEQFF
.	TRBV10-1	TRBJ1-1	CASSATDRLEGETEAFF
.	TRBV4-3	TRBJ1-1	CASSQGIKWRTQPNTEAFF
few	TRBV7-2	TRBJ2-3	CASSRWTGSTDTQYF
.	TRBV29-1	TRBJ2-5	CSVDRGSGQLLQETQYF
.	TRBV19	TRBJ1-6	CASSTDRGRNSPLHF
.	TRBV6-6	TRBJ1-6	CASSYGGNNSPLHF
.	TRBV25-1	TRBJ1-2	CASSESRGLDYGYTF
.	TRBV7-3	TRBJ2-4	CASSPTAVRLAKNIQYF